Described below is a single TCR beta chain sequence and its context. This record belongs to a study of cytomegalovirus exposure and HLA in healthy donors. V lost 3 bases and J 5 bases, leaving 16 bases between the germline ends. Germline V gene lookup returns CDR1 SGHNT and CDR2 YENEEA. This CDR3 comprises 16 residues. Primers: 60 Vbeta forward and 13 Jbeta reverse. Clones were read by immunoSEQ multiplex PCR, and TCRdb kept only the in-frame ones, dropping some. The data contain 90,000 to 130,000 clones, more than 70% of them singletons. This receptor was obtained from a woman aged 60-75 years in good health and CMV-seropositive. The chain has TRBV11-3 and TRBJ2-2; possible D gene TRBD2, 6 bases. The material sequenced was PBMCs. The CDR3 sequence is CASSFAEGGRTGELFF. The DNA of the CDR3 is TGTGCCAGCAGCTTCGCAGAGGGAGGTCGGACCGGGGAGCTGTTTTTT. The variable domain in full, completed from reference TRBV11-3 and TRBJ2-2, reads EAGVVQSPRYKIIEKKQPVAFWCNPISGHNTLYWYLQNLGQGPELLIRYENEEAVDDSQLPKDRFSAERLKGVDSTLKIQPAELGDSAVYLCASSFAEGGRTGELFFGEGSRLTVL.